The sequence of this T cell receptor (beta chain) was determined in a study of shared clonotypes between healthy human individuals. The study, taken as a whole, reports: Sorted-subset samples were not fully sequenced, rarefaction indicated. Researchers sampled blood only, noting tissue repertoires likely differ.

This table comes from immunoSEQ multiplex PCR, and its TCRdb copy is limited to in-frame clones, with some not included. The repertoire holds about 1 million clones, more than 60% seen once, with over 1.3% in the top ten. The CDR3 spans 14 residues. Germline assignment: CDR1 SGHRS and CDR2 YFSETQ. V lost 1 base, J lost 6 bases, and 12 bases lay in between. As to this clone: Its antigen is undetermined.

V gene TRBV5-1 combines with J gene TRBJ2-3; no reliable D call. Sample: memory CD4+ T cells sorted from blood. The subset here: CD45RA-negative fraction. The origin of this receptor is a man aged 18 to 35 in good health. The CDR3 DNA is TGCGCCAGCAGCTTGTATGGCCCACCGGATACGCAGTATTTT. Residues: CASSLYGPPDTQYF.